This paragraph covers one TCR beta chain sequence. Its antigen is undetermined. Assay: immunoSEQ multiplex PCR; the TCRdb copy retains only in-frame clones and omits some. Here the sample spans around 4,800 clones, 65% to 80% being singletons. The sample belongs to a study of T cell therapy after organ transplantation. Study information: Eight of the ten patients were clinical responders. General study findings and limits: Post-therapy reconstitution appeared to include transferred and endogenous clonotypes.

The time point denotes: 4-8 weeks after completion of therapy. The TCR sequence derives from a human patient who had received a solid organ transplant and had CMV disease. Part of the T cell pool may stem from the graft donor. The specimen comprised CD8+ T cells from blood, sampled after autologous CMV-specific T cell therapy.

This chain's CDR3 is CASSSPLSSAGAYEQYF. Written as DNA, the CDR3 is TGTGCCAGCAGTTCCCCACTATCCAGTGCAGGAGCCTACGAGCAGTACTTC. The chain employs TRBV28 and TRBJ2-7; no firm D call. Trimming left V 4 bases short and J 2 bases short, with 21 bases between. The germline gives CDR1 MDHEN, CDR2 SYDVKM. This CDR3 comprises 17 residues.